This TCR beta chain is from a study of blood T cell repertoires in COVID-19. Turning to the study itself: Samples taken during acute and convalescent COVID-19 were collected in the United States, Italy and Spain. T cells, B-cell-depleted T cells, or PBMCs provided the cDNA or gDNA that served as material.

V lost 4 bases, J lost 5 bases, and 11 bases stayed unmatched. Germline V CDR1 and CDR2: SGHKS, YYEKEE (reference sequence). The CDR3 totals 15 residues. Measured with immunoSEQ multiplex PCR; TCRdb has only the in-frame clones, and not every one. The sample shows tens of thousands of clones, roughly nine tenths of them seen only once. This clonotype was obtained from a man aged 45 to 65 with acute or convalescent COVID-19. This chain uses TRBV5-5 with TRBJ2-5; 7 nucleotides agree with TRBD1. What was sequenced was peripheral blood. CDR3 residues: CASSPGQLLVETQYF. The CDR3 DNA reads TGTGCCAGCAGCCCGGGACAGCTTCTCGTGGAGACCCAGTACTTC.